Included here is one T cell receptor beta chain sequence, with context. Its antigen is not known. Sequencing used immunoSEQ multiplex PCR; TCRdb keeps in-frame clones, though not all of them. The table has approximately 120,000 clones, around 84% seen once. Collection occurred without any documented infections or immune events in donors. The data are from a study of identifying expanded T cells in peripheral blood. Study-wide results and caveats: Roughly two-week clone count variance significantly increased as total template count grew. Differentially abundant clones: 0.95 to 1.5 between replicates, around 17 at 2 to 3 weeks, over 18 at four.

The CDR3 loop spans 14 amino acids. Germline V CDR1 and CDR2: SEHNR, FQNEAQ (reference sequence). With V trimmed by 5 bases and J by 9 bases, 9 bases remained unmatched. Sequenced: blood. The clonotype originates from a person aged 18-69 years in good health. V usage is TRBV7-9 and J usage is TRBJ1-5, with 8 bases matching TRBD1. This CDR3 is CASSEDRDLGPQHF. CDR3 DNA: TGTGCCAGCAGCGAGGACAGGGACCTAGGGCCCCAGCATTTT.